A single sample gave rise to the 2 T cell receptor beta chains below, sequenced in a study of blood T cells in healthy people across ages. PCR was performed a second time for about 7 to 11 cycles using a sample-barcoded 5' primer and a J-beta primer mix. TCRdb called the 5' RACE reads again in MiXCR, with one record for every CDR3 protein. The repertoire includes about 570,000 distinct CDR3 sequences, approximately 30% of them detected once, and about 18% sits in the top ten. The sequenced sample was blood. Receptors were obtained from a woman in her 70s in good health.

The table lists this clonotype with many counts. This chain uses TRBV27 with TRBJ1-4; D possibly corresponds to TRBD1 (6 bases). The V gene lost 8 bases and the J gene lost 2 bases, with 12 bases spanning the gap. CDR1 is MNHEY, CDR2 SMNVEV, per germline (reference sequence). This CDR3 has 14 residues. CDR3 bases: TGTGCCAGCTCGGGGGGCGCGACTAATGAAAAACTGTTTTTT. Amino acid sequence: CASSGGATNEKLFF.

V gene TRBV6-2 or TRBV6-3 combines with J gene TRBJ1-1; D remains ambiguous. The germline CDR1 and CDR2 sequences are MNHEY and SVGEGT. This CDR3 spans 17 amino acids. The ends were cut back, 4 bases at V and 1 base at J, with 19 bases in the middle. The CDR3: CASSSSLRWGANTEAFF. DNA of the CDR3: TGTGCCAGCAGTTCCAGCCTCCGGTGGGGAGCGAACACTGAAGCTTTCTTT.